Listed here are 3 T cell receptor beta chains from one sample, sequenced in a study of identical twins. MiXCR was run by TCRdb on the 5' RACE reads, yielding one entry per CDR3 protein. Seen here are 200,000 to 250,000 distinct CDR3 sequences, over 9.5% observed once, and the top ten hold approximately 9.1%. The sequenced sample consisted of memory T cells sorted from blood. These receptors all come from a man between 50 and 59 years old in good health.

This clonotype was recorded at least ten times. The CDR3 nucleotides are TGTGCCAGCAGTGAAACGGGGTTGGAGACCCAGTACTTC. This gives the protein CASSETGLETQYF. The chain uses TRBV2 and TRBJ2-5; weak D call: TRBD2 (5 bases). The CDR3 is 13 amino acids. V lost 2 bases to trimming and J lost 5 bases, with 9 bases between them. Germline assignment: CDR1 SNHLY and CDR2 FYNNEI.

This chain connects TRBV7-6 to TRBJ2-7; D is perhaps TRBD2 (5 bases). V was trimmed by 1 base and J by 0 bases, leaving 19 bases between them. Looked up from germline, CDR1 is SGHVS and CDR2 is FNYEAQ. This CDR3 has 18 residues. In DNA, the CDR3 is TGTGCCAGCAGCTTAGAAGGTTCCAGGCCGGGAAGCTCCTACGAGCAGTACTTC. The encoded protein is CASSLEGSRPGSSYEQYF. Full variable domain (rest looked up from reference TRBV7-6 and TRBJ2-7): GAGVSQSPRYKVTKRGQDVALRCDPISGHVSLYWYRQALGQGPEFLTYFNYEAQQDKSGLPNDRFSAERPEGSISTLTIQRTEQRDSAMYRCASSLEGSRPGSSYEQYFGPGTRLTVT.

This clonotype came up many times. The chain combines TRBV20-1 with TRBJ2-2; 8 bases map to TRBD1. V trimming: 6 bases; J trimming: 5 bases; junction bases outside the gene matches: 5. Looked up from germline, CDR1 is DFQATT and CDR2 is SNEGSKA (reference sequence). CDR3 length equals 13 residues. CDR3 protein: CSAPRQGTGELFF. In nucleotides, the CDR3 is TGCAGTGCACCTCGACAGGGGACCGGGGAGCTGTTTTTT.